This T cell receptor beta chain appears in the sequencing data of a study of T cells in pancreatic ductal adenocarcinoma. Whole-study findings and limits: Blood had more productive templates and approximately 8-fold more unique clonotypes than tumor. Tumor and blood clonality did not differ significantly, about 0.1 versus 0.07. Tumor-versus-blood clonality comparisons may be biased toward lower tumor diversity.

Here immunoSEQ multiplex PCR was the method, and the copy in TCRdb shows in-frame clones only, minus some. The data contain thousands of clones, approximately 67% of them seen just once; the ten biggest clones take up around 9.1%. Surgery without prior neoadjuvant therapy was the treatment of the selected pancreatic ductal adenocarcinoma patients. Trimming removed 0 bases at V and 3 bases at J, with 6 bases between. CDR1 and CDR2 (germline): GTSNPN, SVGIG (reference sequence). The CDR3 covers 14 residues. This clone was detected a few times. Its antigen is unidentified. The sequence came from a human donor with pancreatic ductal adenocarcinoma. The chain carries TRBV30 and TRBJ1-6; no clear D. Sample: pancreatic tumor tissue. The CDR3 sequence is CAWSVGSYNSPLHF. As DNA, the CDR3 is TGTGCCTGGAGTGTAGGGAGCTATAATTCACCCCTCCACTTT.